The 29 T cell receptor beta chains given below trace back to one sample, sequenced in a study of CD8+CD57+ T cells in acquired aplastic anemia (dated by TCRdb to 2016 to 2019). TCRdb records Illumina HiSeq 2000 as the sequencer. TCR beta VDJ combination and CDR3 sequence profiling used genomic DNA as the template. Clones were called with MiXCR by TCRdb after fastp trimmed the public reads at Q25, and only in-frame beta chains were retained. Merged by CDR3 protein, the rows form single entries marked with the most common genes and DNA. The table for this sample lists 150,000 to 200,000 distinct CDR3 sequences; just over 45% of them were counted only once. Clones ranked in the top ten supply around 2.7% of the sample. The material sequenced was sorted CD4+, CD8+, or CD8+CD57+ T cells (not recorded which) from PBMCs. The receptors stem from a human donor in good health.

Turning to this clonotype: The conserved closing phenylalanine or tryptophan is absent in this CDR3, likely reflecting a read error. This chain joins TRBV12-3 or TRBV12-4 and TRBJ1-1; TRBD1 agrees at 9 bases. V lost 7 bases to trimming and J lost 1 base; unmatched junction nucleotides: 10. The CDR3 is made up of 16 amino acids. Here the CDR3 DNA reads TGTGCCAGCACCAGCGGACAGGGGAGGAAGAACACTGAAGCTTTCCTT. Translated: CASTSGQGRKNTEAFL.

Many counts were recorded for this clonotype. The CDR3 region is CASSLKGGVAGISYNEQFF. CDR3 nucleotide sequence: TGTGCCAGCAGCTTAAAAGGTGGAGTAGCGGGAATCTCCTACAATGAGCAGTTCTTC. The gene calls are TRBV7-3 and TRBJ2-1; 8 positions agree with TRBD2. After removal of 1 base from V and 0 bases from J, the junction contained 11 bases not matched to a gene. The length of the CDR3 is 19 residues. CDR1 and CDR2 (germline): SGHTA, FQGTGA.

On this clonotype itself: Because it lacks the conserved phenylalanine or tryptophan at the end, this CDR3 is likely a read error. The limits of the CDR3 on the DNA are not certain, so only TCRdb's listed CDR3 is given. The chain is built from TRBV2 and TRBJ1-1. Germline loops: CDR1 SNHLY, CDR2 FYNNEI. A total of 8 residues make up the CDR3, ends included. CDR3 region: CASSEGSS.

This clonotype was detected ten times or more. The chain recombines TRBV7-2 with TRBJ2-2; no reliable D call. CDR3 size: 13 residues. V lost 2 bases and J lost 5, with 6 bases in between. The germline gives CDR1 SGHTA, CDR2 FQGNSA. This CDR3 reads CASSLWDTGELFF. DNA for the CDR3: TGTGCCAGCAGCTTATGGGATACCGGGGAGCTGTTTTTT.

This clonotype was picked up a small number of times. CDR3 DNA sequence: TGTGCCACCAGCAGAGATGGGACGGGGTCGGCACCCCTCCACTTT. It codes for CATSRDGTGSAPLHF. V gene TRBV15 combines with J gene TRBJ1-6, with D possibly TRBD1 on 5 matching bases. CDR1 is LNHNV, CDR2 YYDKDF, per germline (reference sequence). The germline V and J ends were trimmed by 0 bases and 11 bases, with 14 bases remaining between them. The CDR3 runs 15 residues.

In DNA, the CDR3 is TGTGCCAGTAGTAACTTACGACCGTCGTACAATGAGCAGTTCTTC. This codes for CASSNLRPSYNEQFF. The chain recombines TRBV19 with TRBJ2-1, with D unresolved. V lost 4 bases to trimming and J lost 4 bases, with 14 bases between them. CDR3 length equals 15 residues. The germline V gene encodes CDR1 LNHDA and CDR2 SQIVND (reference sequence).

V usage is TRBV15 and J usage is TRBJ1-3; D perhaps matches TRBD1 (5 bases). Trimming pared 1 base from V and 7 bases from J, leaving 11 bases between. The germline CDR1 and CDR2 sequences are LNHNV and YYDKDF (reference sequence). CDR3 length: 14 amino acids. The CDR3 coding sequence is TGTGCCACCAGCAGAGGTCAGGGATTGAACACCATATATTTT. This translates into CATSRGQGLNTIYF.

On this clonotype itself: One junction end disagrees with the germline gene, perhaps due to a read error. V gene TRBV7-9 combines with J gene TRBJ2-3; no clear D gene. The CDR3 is made up of 14 amino acids. From germline, CDR1 is SEHNR and CDR2 FQNEAQ (reference sequence). CDR3 DNA sequence: TGTGCCAGCAGCTTACAAGAATCTGCAGATACGCACTATTTT. Protein product: CASSLQESADTHYF.

The rearrangement links TRBV12-3 or TRBV12-4 to TRBJ2-3, with D unresolved. This CDR3 spans 18 amino acids. V was pared by 7 bases and J by 0 bases, with 23 bases between. CDR3 amino acids: CASTDGSLPLYSTDTQYF. DNA of the CDR3: TGTGCCAGCACCGATGGGTCGCTGCCCCTCTATAGCACAGATACGCAGTATTTT.

This clonotype came up many times. The V gene is TRBV20-1, the J gene TRBJ2-5; D not certain. The CDR3 extends over 14 amino acids. CDR1 DFQATT and CDR2 SNEGSKA come from the germline V gene (reference sequence). The V end was cut by 2 bases, the J end by 5 bases, with 15 bases between. The DNA of the CDR3 is TGCAGTGCTAGAAGGCTCTTTAGGGTGGAGACCCAGTACTTC. This translates into CSARRLFRVETQYF.

The V call is TRBV4-2, the J call TRBJ2-7; D may match TRBD1 or TRBD2 (6 bases each). The CDR3 has 15 residues. Germline lookup yields CDR1 LGHNA and CDR2 YNFKEQ. V shed 0 bases and J shed 3 bases, with 12 bases lying between them. The CDR3 DNA sequence: TGTGCCAGCAGCCAAGATCGGGGGCCCCTCTACGAGCAGTACTTC. Residues: CASSQDRGPLYEQYF.

The CDR3 protein is CASSPQSGGYNEQFF. The CDR3 nucleotides read TGTGCCAGTAGTCCCCAAAGCGGGGGCTACAATGAGCAGTTCTTC. The chain carries TRBV19 and TRBJ2-1, with TRBD2 identical over 8 bases. CDR3 size: 15 residues. Per germline, CDR1 LNHDA and CDR2 SQIVND (reference sequence). V was pared by 5 bases and J by 3 bases, with 6 bases of the junction left unmatched.

The rearrangement joins TRBV24-1 to TRBJ1-3, with TRBD1 matching over 7 bases. V lost 5 bases to trimming and J lost 5 bases; unmatched junction nucleotides: 5. The CDR3 totals 14 residues. Germline loops: CDR1 KGHDR, CDR2 SFDVKD. CDR3 nucleotides: TGTGCCACCAGTGCCTTGGACAGGAGAAACACCATATATTTT. Its protein is CATSALDRRNTIYF.

This clonotype occurred a few times. The CDR3 is CSAWVQETQYF. The CDR3 bases are TGCAGCGCCTGGGTCCAAGAGACCCAGTACTTC. The gene calls are TRBV29-1 and TRBJ2-5; D is unresolved. The CDR3 has 11 residues. V was shortened by 7 bases and J by 1 base, with 7 bases between the two germline ends. Germline V gene data show CDR1 as SQVTM and CDR2 as ANQGSEA.

The table lists this clonotype with many counts. The chain couples TRBV25-1 to TRBJ1-1; no firm D call. Looked up from germline, CDR1 is MGHDK and CDR2 is SYGVNS. The V end lost 6 bases, the J end lost 1 base, and 6 bases lay between the germline ends. The CDR3 consists of 12 residues. The CDR3 reads CASSGKNTEAFF. The CDR3 nucleotides are TGTGCCAGCAGCGGTAAGAACACTGAAGCTTTCTTT.

The J gene is TRBJ1-1, the V gene TRBV20-1; D is unclear. The CDR3 covers 10 residues. CDR1 is DFQATT, CDR2 SNEGSKA, per germline (reference sequence). The V end was cut by 1 base, the J end by 8 bases, with 5 bases between. CDR3 nucleotide sequence: TGCAGTGCTAGAGGAGGGGAAGCTTTCTTT. This encodes CSARGGEAFF.

This clonotype was seen many times. The chain links TRBV25-1 to TRBJ1-1; 9 bases map to TRBD1. This CDR3 comprises 17 residues. With V trimmed by 1 base and J by 2 bases, 8 bases remained unmatched. Germline V gene data show CDR1 as MGHDK and CDR2 as SYGVNS. The CDR3 DNA follows: TGTGCCAGCAGTGAATCTAGGACAGGGGTTGGTAACACTGAAGCTTTCTTT. It translates to CASSESRTGVGNTEAFF.

The chain uses TRBV5-1 and TRBJ2-1; 11 nucleotides agree with TRBD2. The V gene's germline CDR1 is SGHRS and CDR2 YFSETQ. The trim removed 0 bases at V and 9 bases at J, leaving 5 bases unmatched. The CDR3 is 15 amino acids. CDR3 sequence: CASSLANSGRGEQFF. Written as DNA, the CDR3 is TGCGCCAGCAGCTTGGCCAATAGCGGGAGGGGTGAGCAGTTCTTC.

The chain has TRBV12-3 or TRBV12-4 and TRBJ2-7; no firm D call. This CDR3 spans 13 amino acids. V was shortened by 2 bases and J by 7 bases, with 12 bases between the two germline ends. Written as DNA, the CDR3 is TGTGCCAGCAGTTTATTTCATCTTCGGGAGCAGTACTTC. Its translation: CASSLFHLREQYF.

This clonotype occurred a few times. The V gene is TRBV6-1, the J gene TRBJ1-3; the D gene is possibly TRBD1 (5 bases). CDR3 size: 11 residues. Trimming took 10 bases from V and 9 from J, leaving 13 bases between them. Germline lookup yields CDR1 MNHNS and CDR2 SASEGT. Written as DNA, the CDR3 is TGTGCCACCGGGGCAACGGGCACCATATATTTT. Translation gives CATGATGTIYF.

In its sample, this clonotype was seen many times. The V gene is TRBV12-3 or TRBV12-4, the J gene TRBJ2-7; 9 bases align to TRBD2. The V segment lost 8 bases and the J segment 2 bases; nucleotides outside the gene matches: 4. The CDR3 covers 13 residues. CDR3 region: CASGLANTYEQYF. CDR3 nucleotide sequence: TGTGCCAGCGGACTAGCGAACACCTACGAGCAGTACTTC.

This clonotype has a count of ten or more. An end of the junction does not agree with germline; a read error may underlie this. The CDR3 nucleotides read TGTGCTAGCAGCTTGGAAGCGGGAGTGGGAACCGGGGAGCTGTTTTTT. It specifies CASSLEAGVGTGELFF. The gene calls are TRBV7-7 and TRBJ2-2; 8 bases agree with TRBD2. The germline V gene has CDR1 SSHAT and CDR2 FNYEAQ (reference sequence). The CDR3 has 16 amino acids.

On this clonotype itself: This may be a read error: a much more frequent sequence differs by one nucleotide. This chain connects TRBV12-3 or TRBV12-4 to TRBJ1-3; D is ambiguous. The CDR3 sequence is 14 residues long. The CDR3 coding sequence is TGTGCCAGCAGGAGCAGGAGCTCTGGAAACATCATATATTTT. It yields the protein CASRSRSSGNIIYF.

As to this clonotype: A junction end diverges from the germline sequence, so it may reflect a read error. The chain carries TRBV24-1 and TRBJ1-1; D is perhaps TRBD1 (5 bases). The CDR3 is 17 amino acids. CDR1 and CDR2 (germline): KGHDR, SFDVKD. DNA of the CDR3: TGTGCCACCAGTGAAACACGACCCGGGACTAGTAACAATGAAGCTTTCTTT. Its translation is CATSETRPGTSNNEAFF.

This chain connects TRBV25-1 to TRBJ1-3; perhaps TRBD1 as D (5 bases). The CDR3 has 18 residues. Looked up from germline, CDR1 is MGHDK and CDR2 is SYGVNS. Trimming removed 1 base at V and 2 bases at J, with 18 bases between. In DNA form, the CDR3 reads TGTGCCAGCAGTGAATTTAAGCGTCAAGGGGAACCTGGAAACACCATATATTTT. This sequence encodes CASSEFKRQGEPGNTIYF.

This clonotype was observed at least ten times. V gene TRBV25-1 combines with J gene TRBJ2-7; D uncertain. Germline assignment: CDR1 MGHDK and CDR2 SYGVNS. V was pared by 5 bases and J by 2 bases, with 13 bases between. The CDR3 extends over 14 amino acids. In DNA, the CDR3 is TGTGCCAGCAGTATCGGCGCCGGTGCCTACGAGCAGTACTTC. This encodes CASSIGAGAYEQYF.

The gene calls are TRBV10-2 and TRBJ2-7, with 10 bases lining up with TRBD1. Germline assignment: CDR1 WSHSY and CDR2 SAAADI. J was trimmed by 5 bases and V by 4 bases; bases with no gene match: 2. The CDR3 is made up of 13 amino acids. The CDR3: CASSGDRGHEQYF. The CDR3 nucleotides read TGCGCCAGCAGTGGGGACAGGGGCCACGAGCAGTACTTC.

The chain couples TRBV20-1 to TRBJ1-1; no clear D. Per germline, CDR1 DFQATT and CDR2 SNEGSKA (reference sequence). The CDR3 sequence is 16 residues long. V dropped 1 base and J dropped 3 bases, with 18 bases sitting between them. CDR3 in amino acids: CSARGPQWRVDTEAFF. The CDR3 bases are TGCAGTGCTAGAGGGCCACAATGGCGGGTCGACACTGAAGCTTTCTTT.

This clonotype was seen repeatedly, ten times or more. The rearrangement joins TRBV3-1 to TRBJ2-7; a possible D gene is TRBD2 (6 bases). The V gene lost 6 bases and the J gene lost 4 bases, with 13 bases spanning the gap. Germline-derived CDR1 and CDR2 are LGHDT and YNNKEL (reference sequence). The CDR3 runs 13 residues. CDR3 bases: TGTGCCAGCAGTAGCGGAGCTAGATACGAGCAGTACTTC. This translates into CASSSGARYEQYF.